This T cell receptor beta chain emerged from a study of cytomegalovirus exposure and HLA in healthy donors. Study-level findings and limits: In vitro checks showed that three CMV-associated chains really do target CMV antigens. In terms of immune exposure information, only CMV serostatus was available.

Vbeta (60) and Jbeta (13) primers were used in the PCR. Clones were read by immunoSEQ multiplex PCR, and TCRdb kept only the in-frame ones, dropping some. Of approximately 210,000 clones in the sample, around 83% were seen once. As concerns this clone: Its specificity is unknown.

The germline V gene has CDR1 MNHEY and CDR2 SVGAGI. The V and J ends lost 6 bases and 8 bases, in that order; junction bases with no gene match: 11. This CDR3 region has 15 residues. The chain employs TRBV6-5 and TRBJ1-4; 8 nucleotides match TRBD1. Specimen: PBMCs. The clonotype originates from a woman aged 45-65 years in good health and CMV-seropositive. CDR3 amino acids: CASRARQGPGEKLFF. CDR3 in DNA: TGTGCCAGCAGGGCTAGACAGGGGCCGGGCGAAAAACTGTTTTTT.